This T cell receptor beta chain was documented in a study of cytomegalovirus exposure and HLA in healthy donors. Germline V gene sequence: CDR1 SQVTM, CDR2 ANQGSEA. The CDR3 covers 13 residues. V was shortened by 6 bases and J by 0 bases, with 11 bases between the two germline ends. Sequenced by immunoSEQ multiplex PCR; TCRdb stores in-frame clones only, minus some. The table lists about 140,000 clones, almost 85% of them singletons. The sequence was collected from a man younger than 40 in good health and CMV-seropositive. The specimen sequenced was PBMCs. V is TRBV29-1 and J is TRBJ1-1, with D hard to call. The CDR3 nucleotides read TGCAGCGTGAAGCCACGCTTGAACACTGAAGCTTTCTTT. It specifies CSVKPRLNTEAFF.